Included here is one T cell receptor beta chain sequence, with context. The antigen is unknown. The CDR3 consists of 19 residues. After removal of 0 bases from V and 5 bases from J, the junction contained 15 bases not matched to a gene. CDR1 and CDR2 (germline): LNHNV, YYDKDF (reference sequence). The data derive from a study of cytotoxic CD8 clonotypes in ibrutinib-treated CLL. Background on the study: There were, on average, about 250,000 productive templates and tens of thousands of productive rearrangements per sample. Study conclusions and caveats: Public clonotypes (which were uncommon) either contracted or remained stable on treatment. Upon ibrutinib response clonality rose, and upon progression it fell back toward baseline.

Deep sequencing aimed at 1 in 200,000 to 1 in 1 million T cells' resolution. The table came from immunoSEQ multiplex PCR; TCRdb's copy has only in-frame clones and leaves some out. Of about 22,000 clones listed, roughly four fifths are singletons. The specimen was PBMCs, collected before ibrutinib treatment. V and J are TRBV15 and TRBJ2-5; 10 nucleotides match TRBD2. The sequence was obtained from a human donor with chronic lymphocytic leukemia. The CDR3 DNA reads as TGTGCCACCAGCAGAGATCCCCCAGCGAAGCGGGGGGGTAGTGAGACCCAGTACTTC. Protein sequence: CATSRDPPAKRGGSETQYF.